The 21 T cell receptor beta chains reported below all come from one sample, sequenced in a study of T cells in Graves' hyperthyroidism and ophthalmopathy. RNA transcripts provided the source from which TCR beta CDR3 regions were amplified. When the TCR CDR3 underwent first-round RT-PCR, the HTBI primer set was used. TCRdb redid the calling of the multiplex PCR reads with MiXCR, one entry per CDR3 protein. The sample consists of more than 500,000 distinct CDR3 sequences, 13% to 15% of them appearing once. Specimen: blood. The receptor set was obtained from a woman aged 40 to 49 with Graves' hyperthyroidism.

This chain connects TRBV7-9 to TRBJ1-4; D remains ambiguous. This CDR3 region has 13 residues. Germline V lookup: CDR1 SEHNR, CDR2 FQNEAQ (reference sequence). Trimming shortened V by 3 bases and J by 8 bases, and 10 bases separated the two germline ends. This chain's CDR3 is CASSFTGEEKLFF. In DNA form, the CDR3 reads TGTGCCAGCAGCTTCACGGGAGAGGAAAAACTGTTTTTT.

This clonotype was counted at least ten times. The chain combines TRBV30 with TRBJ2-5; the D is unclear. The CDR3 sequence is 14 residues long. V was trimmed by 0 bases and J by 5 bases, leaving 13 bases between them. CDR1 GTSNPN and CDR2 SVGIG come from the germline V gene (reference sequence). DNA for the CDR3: TGTGCCTGGAGTGTAGGTTCGTTTGCGGAGACCCAGTACTTC. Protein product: CAWSVGSFAETQYF.

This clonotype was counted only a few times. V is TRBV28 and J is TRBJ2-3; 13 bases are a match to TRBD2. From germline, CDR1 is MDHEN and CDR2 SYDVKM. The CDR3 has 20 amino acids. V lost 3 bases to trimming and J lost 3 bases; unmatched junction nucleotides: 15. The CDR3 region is CASSFPLTSGRARGTDTQYF. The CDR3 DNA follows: TGTGCCAGCAGTTTCCCTCTAACTAGCGGGAGGGCCCGTGGGACAGATACGCAGTATTTT.

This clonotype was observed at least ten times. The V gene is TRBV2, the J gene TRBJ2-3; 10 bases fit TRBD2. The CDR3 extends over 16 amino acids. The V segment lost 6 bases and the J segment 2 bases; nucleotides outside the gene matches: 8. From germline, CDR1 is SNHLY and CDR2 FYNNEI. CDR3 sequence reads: CASSTLAGSSTDTQYF. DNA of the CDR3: TGTGCCAGCAGCACACTAGCGGGGTCTTCCACAGATACGCAGTATTTT. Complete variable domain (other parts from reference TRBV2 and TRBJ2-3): EPEVTQTPSHQVTQMGQEVILRCVPISNHLYFYWYRQILGQKVEFLVSFYNNEISEKSEIFDDQFSVERPDGSNFTLKIRSTKLEDSAMYFCASSTLAGSSTDTQYFGPGTRLTVL.

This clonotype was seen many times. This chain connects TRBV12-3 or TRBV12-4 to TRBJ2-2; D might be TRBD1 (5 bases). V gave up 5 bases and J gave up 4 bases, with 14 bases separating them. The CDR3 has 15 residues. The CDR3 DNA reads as TGTGCCAGCAGTCCCTTTAGACAGCCCACCGGGGAGCTGTTTTTT. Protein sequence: CASSPFRQPTGELFF.

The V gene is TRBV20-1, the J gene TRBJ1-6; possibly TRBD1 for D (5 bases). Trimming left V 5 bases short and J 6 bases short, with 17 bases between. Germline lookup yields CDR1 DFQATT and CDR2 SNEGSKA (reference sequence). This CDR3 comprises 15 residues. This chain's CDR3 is CSAPESGHGNSPLHF. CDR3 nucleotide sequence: TGCAGTGCTCCGGAATCCGGACACGGTAATTCACCCCTCCACTTT.

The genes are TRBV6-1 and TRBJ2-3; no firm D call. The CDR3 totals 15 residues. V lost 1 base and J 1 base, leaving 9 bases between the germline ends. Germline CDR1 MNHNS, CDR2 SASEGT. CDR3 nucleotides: TGTGCCAGCAGTGAAGAAGGCTCCGGCACAGATACGCAGTATTTT. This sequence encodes CASSEEGSGTDTQYF.

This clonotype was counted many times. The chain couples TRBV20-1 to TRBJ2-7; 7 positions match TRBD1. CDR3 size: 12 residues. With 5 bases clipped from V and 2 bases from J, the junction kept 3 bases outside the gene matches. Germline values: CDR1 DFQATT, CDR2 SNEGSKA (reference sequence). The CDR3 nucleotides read TGCAGTGCTTCCGGGACAGCCTACGAGCAGTACTTC. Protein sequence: CSASGTAYEQYF.

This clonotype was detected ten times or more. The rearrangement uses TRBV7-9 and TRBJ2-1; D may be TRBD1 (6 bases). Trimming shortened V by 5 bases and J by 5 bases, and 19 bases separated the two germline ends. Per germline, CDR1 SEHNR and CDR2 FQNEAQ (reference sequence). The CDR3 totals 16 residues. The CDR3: CASSPNYQGQNNEQFF. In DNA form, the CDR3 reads TGTGCCAGCAGCCCAAACTACCAGGGGCAGAACAATGAGCAGTTCTTC.

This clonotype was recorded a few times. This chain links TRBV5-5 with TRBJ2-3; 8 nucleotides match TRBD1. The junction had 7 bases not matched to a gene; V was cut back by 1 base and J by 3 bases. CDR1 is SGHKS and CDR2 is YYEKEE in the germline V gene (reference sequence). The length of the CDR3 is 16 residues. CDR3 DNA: TGTGCCAGCAGCTTGTACGCAGGGGGCTTGACAGATACGCAGTATTTT. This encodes CASSLYAGGLTDTQYF. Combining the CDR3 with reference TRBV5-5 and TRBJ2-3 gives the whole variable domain DAGVTQSPTHLIKTRGQQVTLRCSPISGHKSVSWYQQVLGQGPQFIFQYYEKEERGRGNFPDRFSARQFPNYSSELNVNALLLGDSALYLCASSLYAGGLTDTQYFGPGTRLTVL.

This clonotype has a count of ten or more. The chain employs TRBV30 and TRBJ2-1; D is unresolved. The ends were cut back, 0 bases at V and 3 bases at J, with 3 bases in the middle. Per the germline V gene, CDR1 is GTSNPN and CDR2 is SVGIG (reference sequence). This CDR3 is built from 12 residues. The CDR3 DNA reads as TGTGCCTGGAGTGTACTCTACAATGAGCAGTTCTTC. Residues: CAWSVLYNEQFF. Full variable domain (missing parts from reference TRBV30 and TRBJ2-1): SQTIHQWPATLVQPVGSPLSLECTVEGTSNPNLYWYRQAAGRGLQLLFYSVGIGQISSEVPQNLSASRPQDRQFILSSKKLLLSDSGFYLCAWSVLYNEQFFGPGTRLTVL.

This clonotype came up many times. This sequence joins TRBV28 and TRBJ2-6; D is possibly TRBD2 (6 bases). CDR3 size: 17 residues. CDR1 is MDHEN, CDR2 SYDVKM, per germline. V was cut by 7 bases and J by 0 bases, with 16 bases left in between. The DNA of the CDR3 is TGTGCCAGCAACCGAGGGACTTCCAGCTCTGGGGCCAACGTCCTGACTTTC. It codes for CASNRGTSSSGANVLTF.

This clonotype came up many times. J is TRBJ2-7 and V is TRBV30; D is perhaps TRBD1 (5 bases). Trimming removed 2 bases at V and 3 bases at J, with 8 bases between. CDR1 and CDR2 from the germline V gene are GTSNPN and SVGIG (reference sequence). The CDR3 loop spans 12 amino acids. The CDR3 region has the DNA TGTGCCTGGAGTCCCACAGGCTACGAGCAGTACTTC. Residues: CAWSPTGYEQYF.

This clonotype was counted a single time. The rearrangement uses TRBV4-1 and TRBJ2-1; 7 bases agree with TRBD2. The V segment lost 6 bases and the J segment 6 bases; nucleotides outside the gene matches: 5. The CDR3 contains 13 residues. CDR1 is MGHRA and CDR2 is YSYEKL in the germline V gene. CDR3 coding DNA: TGCGCCAGCAGGTCCGGGACTACCAATGAGCAGTTCTTC. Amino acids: CASRSGTTNEQFF.

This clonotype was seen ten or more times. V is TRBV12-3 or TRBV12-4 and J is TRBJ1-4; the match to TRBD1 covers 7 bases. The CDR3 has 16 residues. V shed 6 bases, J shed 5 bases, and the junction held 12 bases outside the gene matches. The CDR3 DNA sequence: TGTGCCAGCAGCCCTAGGACAGGTCTCCAGAATGAAAAACTGTTTTTT. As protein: CASSPRTGLQNEKLFF.

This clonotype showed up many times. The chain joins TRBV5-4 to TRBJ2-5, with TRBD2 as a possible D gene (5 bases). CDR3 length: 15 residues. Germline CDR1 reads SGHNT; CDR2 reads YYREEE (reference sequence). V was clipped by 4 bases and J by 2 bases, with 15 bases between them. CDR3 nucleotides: TGTGCCAGCAGCCCCGCCCCGACGGGACAAGAGACCCAGTACTTC. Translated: CASSPAPTGQETQYF.

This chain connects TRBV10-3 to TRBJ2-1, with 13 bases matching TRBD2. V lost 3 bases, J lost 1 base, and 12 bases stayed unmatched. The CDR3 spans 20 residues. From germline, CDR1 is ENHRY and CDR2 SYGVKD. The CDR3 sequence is CAISEGTSGRADRSYNEQFF. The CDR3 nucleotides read TGTGCCATCAGTGAAGGAACTAGCGGGAGGGCCGATAGGTCCTACAATGAGCAGTTCTTC.

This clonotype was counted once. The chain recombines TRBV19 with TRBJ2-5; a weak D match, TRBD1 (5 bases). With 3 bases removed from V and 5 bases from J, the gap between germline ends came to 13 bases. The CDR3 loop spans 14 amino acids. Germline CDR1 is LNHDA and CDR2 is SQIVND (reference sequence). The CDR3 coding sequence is TGTGCCAGTAGTATTATGAAGGGGTCGGAGACCCAGTACTTC. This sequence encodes CASSIMKGSETQYF.

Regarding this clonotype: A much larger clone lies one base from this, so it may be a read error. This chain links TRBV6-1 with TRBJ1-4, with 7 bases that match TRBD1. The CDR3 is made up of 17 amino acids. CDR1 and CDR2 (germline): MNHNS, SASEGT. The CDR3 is CAGSEAKWDSHNEKLFF. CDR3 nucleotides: TGTGCCGGCAGTGAAGCGAAATGGGACAGCCATAATGAAAAACTGTTTTTT.

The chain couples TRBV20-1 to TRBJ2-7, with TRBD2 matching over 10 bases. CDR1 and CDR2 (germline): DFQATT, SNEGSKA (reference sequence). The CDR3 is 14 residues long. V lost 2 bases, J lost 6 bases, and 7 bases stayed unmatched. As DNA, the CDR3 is TGCAGTGCTAGATCACTAGCGGGAAGGATCGAGCAGTACTTC. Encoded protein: CSARSLAGRIEQYF.

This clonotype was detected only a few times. DNA of the CDR3: TGTGCCAGCAGCGCCAACCGAGGGACTAGCGGATCCTACGAGCAGTACTTC. Residues: CASSANRGTSGSYEQYF. The rearrangement uses TRBV7-2 and TRBJ2-7, with TRBD2 identical over 11 bases. The CDR3 is 17 amino acids. J gave up 1 base and V 5 bases, and 10 bases lay outside the gene matches. Germline assignment: CDR1 SGHTA and CDR2 FQGNSA.